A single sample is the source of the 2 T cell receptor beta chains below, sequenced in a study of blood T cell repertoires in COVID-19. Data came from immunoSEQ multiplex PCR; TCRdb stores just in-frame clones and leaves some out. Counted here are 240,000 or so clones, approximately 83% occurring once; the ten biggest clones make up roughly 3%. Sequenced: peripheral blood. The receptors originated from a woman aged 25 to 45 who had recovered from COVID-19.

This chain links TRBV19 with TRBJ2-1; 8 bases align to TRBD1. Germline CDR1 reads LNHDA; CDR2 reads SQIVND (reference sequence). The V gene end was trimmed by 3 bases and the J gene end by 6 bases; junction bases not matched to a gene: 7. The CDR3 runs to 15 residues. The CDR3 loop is CASSIKTGGPNEQFF. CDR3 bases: TGTGCCAGTAGTATCAAAACAGGGGGGCCCAATGAGCAGTTCTTC.

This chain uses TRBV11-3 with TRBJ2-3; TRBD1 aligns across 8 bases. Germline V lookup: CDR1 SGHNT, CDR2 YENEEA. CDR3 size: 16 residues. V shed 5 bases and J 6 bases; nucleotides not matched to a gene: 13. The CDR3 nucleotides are TGTGCCAGCAGCCCTAATCTCGGACAGGGTGACGATACGCAGTATTTT. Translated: CASSPNLGQGDDTQYF.